These 25 T cell receptor beta chains were all obtained from the same sample, sequenced in a study of T-cell memory formation after mild COVID-19. Each CDR3 protein gets one entry after TCRdb re-called the 5' RACE reads with MiXCR. Of about 500,000 distinct CDR3 sequences in the sample, roughly 20% were seen once. Sequencing input: PBMCs or a T cell subset sorted from them (not recorded which). The source is an adult woman who had mild COVID-19 (a few samples of this study predate the infection). Cell type and time point are not known.

The chain uses TRBV7-3 and TRBJ1-4; a possible D gene is TRBD1 (5 bases). From germline, CDR1 is SGHTA and CDR2 FQGTGA. The CDR3 length is 15 residues. V was cut by 5 bases and J by 7 bases, with 17 bases left in between. This CDR3 is CASSHTGGGGEKLFF. Written as DNA, the CDR3 is TGTGCCAGCAGCCATACGGGGGGAGGCGGTGAAAAACTGTTTTTT.

V usage is TRBV12-3 or TRBV12-4 and J usage is TRBJ1-2; D ambiguous. This CDR3 is 13 amino acids long. Trimming took off 5 bases at V and 8 bases at J, with 15 bases between the two ends. CDR3 residues: CASSSLRVGGYTF. Here the CDR3 DNA reads TGTGCCAGCAGTAGCCTTAGGGTTGGGGGCTACACCTTC.

This clonotype showed up just a few times. The rearrangement links TRBV20-1 to TRBJ2-5; 7 nucleotides match TRBD2. Looked up from germline, CDR1 is DFQATT and CDR2 is SNEGSKA (reference sequence). Germline trimming cut 3 bases from V and 2 bases from J; bases unmatched to any gene: 3. This CDR3 has 13 residues. The CDR3 nucleotides are TGCAGTGCTAGGGCTAGCGGACAAGAGACCCAGTACTTC. Protein product: CSARASGQETQYF.

This chain links TRBV6-5 with TRBJ2-3, with D perhaps being TRBD1 or TRBD2 (5 bases each). The CDR3 contains 14 residues. In germline, CDR1 is MNHEY, CDR2 SVGAGI. V lost 6 bases to trimming and J lost 4 bases, with 14 bases between them. In nucleotides, the CDR3 is TGTGCCAGCAGCCGGGGACCGGGCCCAGATACGCAGTATTTT. This encodes CASSRGPGPDTQYF.

This clonotype showed up just a few times. The genes are TRBV20-1 and TRBJ2-5; no firm D call. Germline loops: CDR1 DFQATT, CDR2 SNEGSKA (reference sequence). The V end lost 3 bases, the J end lost 5 bases, and 10 bases lay between the germline ends. The CDR3 has 12 amino acids. CDR3 loop: CSASGGKETQYF. The CDR3 DNA is TGCAGTGCTAGCGGTGGGAAGGAGACCCAGTACTTC.

This clonotype has a count of ten or more. The chain combines TRBV12-3 or TRBV12-4 with TRBJ2-5; TRBD2 matches at 13 bases. The CDR3 has 16 residues. Trimming at V came to 5 bases and at J to 5 bases, leaving 8 bases not matched to a gene. This chain's CDR3 is CASSKTSGGRSETQYF. The CDR3 nucleotides are TGTGCCAGCAGTAAGACTAGCGGGGGGAGAAGTGAGACCCAGTACTTC.

The genes are TRBV7-6 and TRBJ2-7, with 7 bases that match TRBD1. J was trimmed by 6 bases and V by 4 bases; bases with no gene match: 6. The CDR3 runs to 13 residues. The V gene's germline CDR1 is SGHVS and CDR2 FNYEAQ. CDR3: CASSSRTGGEQYF. The CDR3 bases are TGTGCCAGCAGCTCACGGACAGGTGGCGAGCAGTACTTC.

The chain has TRBV7-9 and TRBJ2-1, with 11 positions matching TRBD2. Looked up from germline, CDR1 is SEHNR and CDR2 is FQNEAQ (reference sequence). Unmatched junction bases numbered 3, after V lost 1 base and J lost 7 bases. The CDR3 length is 15 residues. The DNA of the CDR3 is TGTGCCAGCAGCTTAGTTAGCGGGAGGGATAATGAGCAGTTCTTC. This translates into CASSLVSGRDNEQFF.

This clonotype was seen more than once but under ten times. The chain is built from TRBV6-4 and TRBJ2-3; the D is unclear. The V and J ends lost 4 bases and 10 bases respectively, with 6 bases between them. Germline V gives CDR1 MRHNA, CDR2 SNTAGT. The CDR3 covers 10 residues. The CDR3 is CASSGPAQYF. In nucleotides, the CDR3 is TGTGCCAGCAGTGGGCCCGCGCAGTATTTT.

The table lists this clonotype with a count of one. The V call is TRBV15, the J call TRBJ1-3; D is unclear. Germline CDR1 is LNHNV and CDR2 is YYDKDF (reference sequence). Trimming took off 3 bases at V and 0 bases at J, with 12 bases between the two ends. This CDR3 has 16 residues. CDR3 nucleotide sequence: TGTGCCACCAGCAGGTCCGGTCCCCTCTCTGGAAACACCATATATTTT. This gives the protein CATSRSGPLSGNTIYF.

The rearrangement joins TRBV5-1 to TRBJ1-1; TRBD1 is a possible D gene (5 bases). The germline V gene encodes CDR1 SGHRS and CDR2 YFSETQ. V gave up 4 bases and J gave up 0 bases, with 13 bases separating them. CDR3 length: 15 residues. CDR3: CASSPNRNMNTEAFF. The CDR3 DNA sequence: TGCGCCAGCAGCCCCAACAGGAACATGAACACTGAAGCTTTCTTT.

In DNA, the CDR3 is TGTGCCAGCAGCGTAGAACCCCGGGCCCAAGAGACCCAGTACTTC. Protein product: CASSVEPRAQETQYF. The J gene is TRBJ2-5, the V gene TRBV9; D gene unclear. The germline V gene has CDR1 SGDLS and CDR2 YYNGEE. Trimming shortened V by 0 bases and J by 1 base, and 10 bases separated the two germline ends. The CDR3 has 15 amino acids.

The CDR3 region has the DNA TGTGCCAGCAGGACGGGGGGCGGGAACGAGCAGTACTTC. This codes for CASRTGGGNEQYF. This chain links TRBV27 with TRBJ2-7; D might be TRBD2 (7 bases). V was clipped by 6 bases and J by 5 bases, with 14 bases between them. In germline, CDR1 is MNHEY, CDR2 SMNVEV (reference sequence). The CDR3 extends over 13 amino acids.

This clonotype was found a few times. The rearrangement joins TRBV6-5 to TRBJ1-2; TRBD1 aligns across 7 bases. CDR3 length: 13 residues. The germline CDR1 and CDR2 sequences are MNHEY and SVGAGI. With V trimmed by 6 bases and J by 3 bases, 4 bases remained unmatched. The CDR3 here is CASSPQGYYGYTF. The CDR3 DNA follows: TGTGCCAGCAGCCCACAGGGGTACTATGGCTACACCTTC.

This clonotype has more than one count but fewer than ten. The chain couples TRBV7-8 to TRBJ2-5; 10 positions agree with TRBD2. V shed 3 bases, J shed 5 bases, and the junction held 6 bases outside the gene matches. CDR3 length equals 15 residues. CDR1 and CDR2 from the germline V gene are SGHVS and FQNEAQ. The CDR3 protein is CASSLRLAGVETQYF. The CDR3 DNA reads TGTGCCAGCAGCTTGCGGCTAGCGGGAGTGGAGACCCAGTACTTC.

The chain couples TRBV7-9 to TRBJ2-2; D may be TRBD2 (6 bases). This CDR3 contains 17 residues. Germline V lookup: CDR1 SEHNR, CDR2 FQNEAQ (reference sequence). With 2 bases removed from V and 1 base from J, the gap between germline ends came to 14 bases. The CDR3 coding sequence is TGTGCCAGCAGCTTAACAGTTTGGGACTGGAACACCGGGGAGCTGTTTTTT. This translates into CASSLTVWDWNTGELFF.

Only a few counts were recorded for this clonotype. The V and J genes are TRBV4-2 and TRBJ1-2; weak D call: TRBD1 (5 bases). V lost 0 bases and J lost 8, with 16 bases in between. In germline, CDR1 is LGHNA, CDR2 YNFKEQ. The CDR3 sequence is 15 residues long. CDR3: CASSQDGAGAGGYTF. CDR3 coding DNA: TGTGCCAGCAGCCAAGACGGGGCGGGAGCGGGGGGCTACACCTTC.

The rearrangement uses TRBV15 and TRBJ1-1; D possibly corresponds to TRBD1 (5 bases). This CDR3 comprises 16 residues. The germline V gene has CDR1 LNHNV and CDR2 YYDKDF (reference sequence). The germline V and J ends were trimmed by 0 bases and 4 bases, with 15 bases remaining between them. The CDR3: CATSRDLGGYSTEAFF. CDR3 bases: TGTGCCACCAGCAGAGATCTCGGGGGGTACTCCACTGAAGCTTTCTTT.

This clonotype was found many times. V is TRBV5-4 and J is TRBJ2-1; TRBD2 matches at 10 bases. This CDR3 contains 16 residues. CDR1 SGHNT and CDR2 YYREEE come from the germline V gene (reference sequence). Losses at the gene ends were 0 bases for V and 9 bases for J; bases not matched to a gene: 9. The CDR3 loop reads CASSLAASGRAIEQFF. The CDR3 DNA reads as TGTGCCAGCAGCTTGGCGGCGAGCGGGAGGGCCATTGAGCAGTTCTTC.

This clonotype was observed a handful of times. The chain couples TRBV12-3 or TRBV12-4 to TRBJ2-2; unclear D gene. The CDR3 is 15 residues long. V lost 6 bases and J 4 bases, leaving 15 bases between the germline ends. In DNA, the CDR3 is TGTGCCAGCAGCCAACCTGTGGGCCCCACCGGGGAGCTGTTTTTT. Translated, it gives CASSQPVGPTGELFF.

The chain is built from TRBV24-1 and TRBJ2-3; TRBD2 is a possible D gene (5 bases). The CDR3 is made up of 15 amino acids. Germline lookup yields CDR1 KGHDR and CDR2 SFDVKD. Trimming stripped 0 bases from V and 2 bases from J, with 8 bases between. In nucleotides, the CDR3 is TGTGCCACCAGTGATTTGCGGGATTACACAGATACGCAGTATTTT. This translates into CATSDLRDYTDTQYF.

There are a few counts of this clonotype. This chain's CDR3 is CASSWVALDYGYTF. The CDR3 DNA sequence: TGTGCCAGCAGTTGGGTGGCCCTGGACTATGGCTACACCTTC. The chain joins TRBV7-2 to TRBJ1-2; D gene uncertain. This CDR3 region has 14 residues. Germline CDR1 SGHTA, CDR2 FQGNSA. Trimming removed 6 bases at V and 3 bases at J, with 14 bases between.

A few counts support this clonotype. V gene TRBV7-2 combines with J gene TRBJ1-5; D unresolved. This CDR3 region has 14 residues. CDR1 and CDR2 (germline): SGHTA, FQGNSA. V was shortened by 5 bases and J by 0 bases, with 8 bases between the two germline ends. The CDR3, as DNA: TGTGCCAGCAGCCCGACATCTAGCAATCAGCCCCAGCATTTT. Its protein product is CASSPTSSNQPQHF.

This clonotype came up many times. The chain is built from TRBV25-1 and TRBJ1-5; no reliable D call. Trimming cost V 4 bases and J 7 bases, with 20 bases left between them. Germline CDR1 reads MGHDK; CDR2 reads SYGVNS. This CDR3 region has 16 residues. CDR3 amino acids: CASSGGVVPDLQPQHF. The CDR3 region has the DNA TGTGCCAGCAGTGGCGGGGTCGTCCCCGATCTACAGCCCCAGCATTTT. Variable domain in full (rest from reference TRBV25-1 and TRBJ1-5): EADIYQTPRYLVIGTGKKITLECSQTMGHDKMYWYQQDPGMELHLIHYSYGVNSTEKGDLSSESTVSRIRTEHFPLTLESARPSHTSQYLCASSGGVVPDLQPQHFGDGTRLSIL.

This chain connects TRBV14 to TRBJ1-2; 7 bases line up with TRBD1. CDR1 and CDR2 (germline): SGHDN, FVKESK. The J segment lost 2 bases and the V segment lost 1 base, leaving 10 bases of the junction unmatched. CDR3 length: 17 amino acids. CDR3 region: CASSQAASFRGNYGYTF. The CDR3 DNA is TGTGCCAGCAGCCAAGCCGCATCTTTCAGGGGGAACTATGGCTACACCTTC.